This TCR beta chain was sequenced during a study of blood T cell repertoires in COVID-19. Across the whole study: The United States, Italy and Spain provided the acute and convalescent COVID-19 samples.

The CDR3 is made up of 18 amino acids. Trimming cost V 2 bases and J 3 bases; bases outside gene matches: 6. Germline V gene sequence: CDR1 MGHRA, CDR2 YSYEKL. Cohort assignment relied on participant-reported clinical history. Data came from immunoSEQ multiplex PCR; TCRdb stores just in-frame clones and leaves some out. The table has about 300,000 clones, around 84% seen once. This sequence originates from a woman in her 50s who had recovered from COVID-19. The specimen was PBMCs or T cells enriched from blood (not recorded which). J is TRBJ2-1 and V is TRBV4-1, with TRBD2 identical over 14 bases. The CDR3, as DNA: TGCGCCAGCAGCCAACCCCGGACTAGCGGGAGGATCTACAATGAGCAGTTCTTC. Translated, it gives CASSQPRTSGRIYNEQFF.